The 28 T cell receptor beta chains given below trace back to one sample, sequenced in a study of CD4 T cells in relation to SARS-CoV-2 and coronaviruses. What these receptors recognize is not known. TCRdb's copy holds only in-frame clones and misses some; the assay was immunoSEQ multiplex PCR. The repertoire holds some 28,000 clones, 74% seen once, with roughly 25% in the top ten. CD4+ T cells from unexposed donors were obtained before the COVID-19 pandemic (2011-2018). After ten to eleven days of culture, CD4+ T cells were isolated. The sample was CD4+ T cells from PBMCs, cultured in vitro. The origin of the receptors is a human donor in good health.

CDR3 sequence (DNA): TGTGCCAGCAGGTCTCGACTAGACAGCGCTGAAGCTTTCTTT. This encodes CASRSRLDSAEAFF. The gene calls are TRBV6-5 and TRBJ1-1; TRBD1 is a possible D gene (5 bases). Germline CDR1 is MNHEY and CDR2 is SVGAGI. CDR3 length equals 14 residues. V was pared by 6 bases and J by 6 bases, with 17 bases between.

The CDR3 spells CASSLGNALGGQGEQFF. The DNA of the CDR3 is TGTGCCAGCAGCTTAGGAAATGCTCTAGGAGGCCAGGGTGAGCAGTTCTTC. J is TRBJ2-1 and V is TRBV7-3; D possibly matches TRBD1 or TRBD2 (5 bases each). The CDR3 is made up of 17 amino acids. V lost 2 bases to trimming and J lost 9 bases, with 23 bases between them. The germline V gene has CDR1 SGHTA and CDR2 FQGTGA.

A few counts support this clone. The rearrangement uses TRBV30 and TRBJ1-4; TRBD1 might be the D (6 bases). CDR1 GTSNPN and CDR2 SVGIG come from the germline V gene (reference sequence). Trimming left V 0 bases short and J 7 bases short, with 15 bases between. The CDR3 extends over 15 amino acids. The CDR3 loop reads CAWSVLLQGGEKLFF. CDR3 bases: TGTGCCTGGAGTGTACTCTTACAGGGAGGTGAAAAACTGTTTTTT.

CDR3 loop: CASSLGLAGRGTGELFF. CDR3 bases: TGTGCCAGCAGCTTGGGGCTAGCGGGGCGAGGCACCGGGGAGCTGTTTTTT. J is TRBJ2-2 and V is TRBV5-6; 9 bases map to TRBD2. Trimming at V came to 0 bases and at J to 4 bases, leaving 7 bases not matched to a gene. The CDR3 is made up of 17 amino acids. Germline values: CDR1 SGHDT, CDR2 YYEEEE.

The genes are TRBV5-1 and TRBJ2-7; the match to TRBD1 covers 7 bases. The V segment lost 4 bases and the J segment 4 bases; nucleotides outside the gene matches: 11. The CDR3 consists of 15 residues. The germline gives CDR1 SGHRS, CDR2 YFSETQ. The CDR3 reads CASSTDRSSWYEQYF. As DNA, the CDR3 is TGCGCCAGCAGCACGGACAGGAGCAGCTGGTACGAGCAGTACTTC.

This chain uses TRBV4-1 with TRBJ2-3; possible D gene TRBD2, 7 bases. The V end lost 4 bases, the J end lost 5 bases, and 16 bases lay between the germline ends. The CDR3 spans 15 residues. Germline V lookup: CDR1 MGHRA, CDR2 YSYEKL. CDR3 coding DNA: TGCGCCAGCAGCCGATTAGGGGGGGCGGGAGATACGCAGTATTTT. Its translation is CASSRLGGAGDTQYF.

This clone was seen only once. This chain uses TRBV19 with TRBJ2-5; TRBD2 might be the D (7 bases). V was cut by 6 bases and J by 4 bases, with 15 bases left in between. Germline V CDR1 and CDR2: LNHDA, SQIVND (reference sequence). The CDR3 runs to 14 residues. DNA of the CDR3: TGTGCCAGTAGCCCAAGGGGGGGGTCAGAGACCCAGTACTTC. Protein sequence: CASSPRGGSETQYF.

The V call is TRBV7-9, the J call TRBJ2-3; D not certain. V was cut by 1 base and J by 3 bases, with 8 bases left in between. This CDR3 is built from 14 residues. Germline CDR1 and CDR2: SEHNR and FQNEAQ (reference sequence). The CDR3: CASSLDTATDTQYF. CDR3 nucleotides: TGTGCCAGCAGCTTAGATACAGCTACAGATACGCAGTATTTT.

This chain's CDR3 is CASSLGLAGGEFF. CDR3 in DNA: TGTGCCAGCAGCTTAGGACTAGCGGGAGGAGAGTTCTTC. The chain couples TRBV11-2 to TRBJ2-1; 13 positions match TRBD2. CDR3 length: 13 residues. V trimming: 1 base; J trimming: 14 bases; junction bases outside the gene matches: 2. The germline gives CDR1 SGHAT, CDR2 FQNNGV.

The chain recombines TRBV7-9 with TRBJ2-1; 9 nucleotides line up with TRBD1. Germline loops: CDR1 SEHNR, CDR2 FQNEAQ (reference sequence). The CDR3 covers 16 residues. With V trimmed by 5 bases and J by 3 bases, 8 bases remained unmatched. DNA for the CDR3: TGTGCCAGCAGCCTACGACAGGGGGTCCACTACAATGAGCAGTTCTTC. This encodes CASSLRQGVHYNEQFF.

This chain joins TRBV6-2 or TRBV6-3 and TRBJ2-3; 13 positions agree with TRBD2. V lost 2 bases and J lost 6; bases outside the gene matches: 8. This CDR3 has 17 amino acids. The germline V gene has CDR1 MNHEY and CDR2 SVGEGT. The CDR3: CASSYGKLAGGPDTQYF. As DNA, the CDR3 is TGTGCCAGCAGTTACGGGAAACTAGCGGGAGGGCCGGATACGCAGTATTTT.

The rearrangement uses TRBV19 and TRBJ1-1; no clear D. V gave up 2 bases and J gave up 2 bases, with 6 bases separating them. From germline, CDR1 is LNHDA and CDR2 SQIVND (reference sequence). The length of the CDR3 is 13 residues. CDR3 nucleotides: TGTGCCAGTAGTATAACCTTTAACACTGAAGCTTTCTTT. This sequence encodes CASSITFNTEAFF.

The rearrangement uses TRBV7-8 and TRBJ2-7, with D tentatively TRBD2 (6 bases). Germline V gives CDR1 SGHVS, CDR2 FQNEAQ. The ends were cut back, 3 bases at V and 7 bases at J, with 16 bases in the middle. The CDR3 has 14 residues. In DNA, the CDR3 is TGTGCCAGCAGCTTGAGCCGTGGGGGGAGAGAGCAGTACTTC. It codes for CASSLSRGGREQYF.

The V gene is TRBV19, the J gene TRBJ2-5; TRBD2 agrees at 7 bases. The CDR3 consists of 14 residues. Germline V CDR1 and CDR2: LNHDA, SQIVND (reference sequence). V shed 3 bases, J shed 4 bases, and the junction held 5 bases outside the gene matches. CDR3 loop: CASSIGGLAETQYF. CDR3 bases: TGTGCCAGTAGTATCGGGGGGTTAGCAGAGACCCAGTACTTC.

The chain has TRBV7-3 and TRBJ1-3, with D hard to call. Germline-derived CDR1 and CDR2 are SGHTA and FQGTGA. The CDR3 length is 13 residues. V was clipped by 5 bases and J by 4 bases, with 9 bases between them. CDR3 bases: TGTGCCAGCAGCCTAGGACGAGGAAACACCATATATTTT. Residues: CASSLGRGNTIYF. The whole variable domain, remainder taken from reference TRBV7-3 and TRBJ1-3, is GAGVSQTPSNKVTEKGKYVELRCDPISGHTALYWYRQSLGQGPEFLIYFQGTGAADDSGLPNDRFFAVRPEGSVSTLKIQRTERGDSAVYLCASSLGRGNTIYFGEGSWLTVV.

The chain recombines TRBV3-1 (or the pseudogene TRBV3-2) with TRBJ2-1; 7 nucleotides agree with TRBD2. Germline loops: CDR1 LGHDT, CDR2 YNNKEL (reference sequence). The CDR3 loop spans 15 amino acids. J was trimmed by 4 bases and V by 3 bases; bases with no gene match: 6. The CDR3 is CASSHDDGGYNEQFF. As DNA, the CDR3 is TGTGCCAGCAGCCATGATGACGGGGGGTACAATGAGCAGTTCTTC.

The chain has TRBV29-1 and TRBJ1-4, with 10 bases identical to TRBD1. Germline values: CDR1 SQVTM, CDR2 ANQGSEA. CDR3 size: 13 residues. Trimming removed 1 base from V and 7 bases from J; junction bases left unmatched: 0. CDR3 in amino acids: CSVEGTGGEKLFF. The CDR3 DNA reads TGCAGCGTTGAAGGGACAGGGGGTGAAAAACTGTTTTTT.

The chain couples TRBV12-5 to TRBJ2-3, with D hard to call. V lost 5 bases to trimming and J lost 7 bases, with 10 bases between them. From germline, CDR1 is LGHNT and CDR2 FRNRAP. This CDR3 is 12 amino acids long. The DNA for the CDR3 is TGTGCTAGTGGTACCCTACCGTATACGCAGTATTTT. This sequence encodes CASGTLPYTQYF.

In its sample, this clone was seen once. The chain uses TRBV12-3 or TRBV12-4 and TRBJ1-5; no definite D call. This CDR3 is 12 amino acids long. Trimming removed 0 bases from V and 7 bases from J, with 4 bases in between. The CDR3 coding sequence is TGTGCCAGCAGTTTAGCAAGACAGCCCCAGCATTTT. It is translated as CASSLARQPQHF.

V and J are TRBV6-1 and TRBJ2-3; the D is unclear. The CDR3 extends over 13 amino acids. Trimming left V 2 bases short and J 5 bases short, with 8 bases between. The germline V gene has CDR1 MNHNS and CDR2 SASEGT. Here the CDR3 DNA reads TGTGCCAGCAGTGAACGGACCAAAGATACGCAGTATTTT. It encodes CASSERTKDTQYF.

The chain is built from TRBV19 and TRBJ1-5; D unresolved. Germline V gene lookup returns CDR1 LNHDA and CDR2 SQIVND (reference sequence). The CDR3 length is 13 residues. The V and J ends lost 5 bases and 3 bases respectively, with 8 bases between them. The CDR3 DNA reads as TGTGCCAGTAGTCCCCAGCACAATCAGCCCCAGCATTTT. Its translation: CASSPQHNQPQHF.

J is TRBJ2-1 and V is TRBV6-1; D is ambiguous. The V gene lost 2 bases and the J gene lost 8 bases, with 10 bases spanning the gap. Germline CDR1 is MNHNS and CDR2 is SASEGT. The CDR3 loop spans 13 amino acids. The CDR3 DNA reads TGTGCCAGCAGTGAATACTATATGGATGAGCAGTTCTTC. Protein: CASSEYYMDEQFF.

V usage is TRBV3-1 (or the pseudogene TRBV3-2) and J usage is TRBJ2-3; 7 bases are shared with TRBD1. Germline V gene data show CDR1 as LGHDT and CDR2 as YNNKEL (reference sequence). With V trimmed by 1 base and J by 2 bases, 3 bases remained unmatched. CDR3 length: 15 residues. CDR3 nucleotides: TGTGCCAGCAGCCAAGGACAGGGTTACACAGATACGCAGTATTTT. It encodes CASSQGQGYTDTQYF.

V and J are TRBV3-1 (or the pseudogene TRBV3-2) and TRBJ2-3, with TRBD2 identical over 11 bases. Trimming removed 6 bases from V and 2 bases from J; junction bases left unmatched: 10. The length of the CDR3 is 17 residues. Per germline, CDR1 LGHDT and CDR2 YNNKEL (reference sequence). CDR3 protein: CASSRNLAGGYTDTQYF. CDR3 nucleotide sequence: TGTGCCAGCAGTAGGAACCTAGCGGGGGGCTACACAGATACGCAGTATTTT.

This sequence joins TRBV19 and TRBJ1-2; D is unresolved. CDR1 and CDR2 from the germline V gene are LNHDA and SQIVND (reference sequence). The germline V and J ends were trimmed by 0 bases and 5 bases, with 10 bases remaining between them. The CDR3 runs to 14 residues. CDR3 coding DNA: TGTGCCAGTAGTATAGACTCCGGCTGGTATGGCTACACCTTC. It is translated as CASSIDSGWYGYTF.

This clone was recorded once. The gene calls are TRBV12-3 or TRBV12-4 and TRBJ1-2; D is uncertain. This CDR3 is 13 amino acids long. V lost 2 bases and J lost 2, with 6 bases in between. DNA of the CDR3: TGTGCCAGCAGTTTACTAGGGAACTATGGCTACACCTTC. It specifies CASSLLGNYGYTF.

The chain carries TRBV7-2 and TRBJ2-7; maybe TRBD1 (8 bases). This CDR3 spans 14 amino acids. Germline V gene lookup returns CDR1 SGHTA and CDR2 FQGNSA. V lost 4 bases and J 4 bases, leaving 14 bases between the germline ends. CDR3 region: CASSSGQGGYEQYF. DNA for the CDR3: TGTGCCAGCAGCTCAGGACAGGGAGGGTACGAGCAGTACTTC.

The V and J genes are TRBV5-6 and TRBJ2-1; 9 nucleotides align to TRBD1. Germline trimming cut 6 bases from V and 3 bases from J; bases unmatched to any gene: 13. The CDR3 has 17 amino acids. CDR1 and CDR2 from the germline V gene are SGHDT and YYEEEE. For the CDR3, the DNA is TGTGCCAGCATTTCCTTCTCCCCGGGACAGGGCTACAATGAGCAGTTCTTC. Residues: CASISFSPGQGYNEQFF.